Listed here is a single TCR beta chain. Its antigen is unidentified. This entry belongs to a study of T-cell memory formation after mild COVID-19. Study observations and caveats: Pre-infection memory held some responding clones, suggesting pre-existing cross-reactive T cells responded.

With 0 bases removed from V and 0 bases from J, the gap between germline ends came to 9 bases. The CDR3 is 15 amino acids. From germline, CDR1 is SGHRS and CDR2 YFSETQ. TCRdb reanalysed the 5' RACE reads using MiXCR and keeps one entry per CDR3 protein. The data contain just over 200,000 distinct CDR3 sequences, 9% to 10% of them seen just once; the ten biggest clones take up 3.5%. This TCR was sampled from a man between 18 and 35 years old who had mild COVID-19 (a few samples of this study predate the infection). Cell type and time point are not known. This chain connects TRBV5-1 to TRBJ1-2; no firm D call. Sequencing was performed on PBMCs or a T cell subset sorted from them (not recorded which). The DNA for the CDR3 is TGCGCCAGCAGCTTGGTTACCCAAGCTAACTATGGCTACACCTTC. It specifies CASSLVTQANYGYTF.